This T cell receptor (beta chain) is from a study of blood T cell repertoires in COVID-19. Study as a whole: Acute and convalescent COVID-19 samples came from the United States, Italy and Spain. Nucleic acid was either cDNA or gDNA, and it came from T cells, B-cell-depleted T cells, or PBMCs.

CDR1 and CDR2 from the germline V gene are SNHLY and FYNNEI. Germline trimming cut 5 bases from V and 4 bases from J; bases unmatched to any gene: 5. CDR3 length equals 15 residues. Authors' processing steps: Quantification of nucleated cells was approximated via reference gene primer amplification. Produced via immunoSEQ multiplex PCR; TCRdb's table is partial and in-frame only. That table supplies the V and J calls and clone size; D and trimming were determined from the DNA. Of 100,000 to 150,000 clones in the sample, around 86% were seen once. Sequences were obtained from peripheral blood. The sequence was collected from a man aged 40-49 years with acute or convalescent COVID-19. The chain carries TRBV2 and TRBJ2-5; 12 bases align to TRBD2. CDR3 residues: CASSPETSGGETQYF. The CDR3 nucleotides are TGTGCCAGCAGTCCCGAGACTAGCGGGGGAGAGACCCAGTACTTC.